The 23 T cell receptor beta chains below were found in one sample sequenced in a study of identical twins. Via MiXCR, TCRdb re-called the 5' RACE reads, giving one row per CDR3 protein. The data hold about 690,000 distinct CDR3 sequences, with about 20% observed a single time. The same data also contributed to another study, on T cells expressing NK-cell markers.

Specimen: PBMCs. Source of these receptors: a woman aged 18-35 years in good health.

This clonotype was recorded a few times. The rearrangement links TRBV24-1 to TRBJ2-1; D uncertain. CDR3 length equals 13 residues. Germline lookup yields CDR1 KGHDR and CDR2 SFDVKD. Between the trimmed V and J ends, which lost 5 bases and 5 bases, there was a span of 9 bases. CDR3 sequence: CATSVAGNNEQFF. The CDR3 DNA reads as TGTGCCACCAGTGTCGCAGGAAACAATGAGCAGTTCTTC.

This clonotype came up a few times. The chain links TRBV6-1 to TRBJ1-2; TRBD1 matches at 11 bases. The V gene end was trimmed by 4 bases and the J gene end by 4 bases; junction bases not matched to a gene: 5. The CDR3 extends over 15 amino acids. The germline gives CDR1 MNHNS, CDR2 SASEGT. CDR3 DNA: TGTGCCAGCAGTGCGGACAGGGGGCGCATCTATGGCTACACCTTC. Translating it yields CASSADRGRIYGYTF.

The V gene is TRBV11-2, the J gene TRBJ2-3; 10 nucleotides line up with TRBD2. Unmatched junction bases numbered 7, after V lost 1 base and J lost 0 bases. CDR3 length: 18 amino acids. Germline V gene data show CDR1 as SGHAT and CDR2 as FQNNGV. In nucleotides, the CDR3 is TGTGCCAGCAGCTTAGGTAGCGGGAGGAACTCTAGCACAGATACGCAGTATTTT. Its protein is CASSLGSGRNSSTDTQYF.

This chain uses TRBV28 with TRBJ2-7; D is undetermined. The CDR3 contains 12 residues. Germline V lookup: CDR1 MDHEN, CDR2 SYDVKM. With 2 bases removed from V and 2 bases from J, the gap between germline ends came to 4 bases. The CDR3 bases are TGTGCCAGCAGTTTACTCACCTACGAGCAGTACTTC. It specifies CASSLLTYEQYF.

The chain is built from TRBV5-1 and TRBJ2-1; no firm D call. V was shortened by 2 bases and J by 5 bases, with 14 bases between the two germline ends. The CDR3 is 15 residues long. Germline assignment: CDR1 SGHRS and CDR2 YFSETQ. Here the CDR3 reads CASSFLAGVNNEQFF. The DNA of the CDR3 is TGCGCCAGCAGCTTTCTTGCAGGTGTAAACAATGAGCAGTTCTTC.

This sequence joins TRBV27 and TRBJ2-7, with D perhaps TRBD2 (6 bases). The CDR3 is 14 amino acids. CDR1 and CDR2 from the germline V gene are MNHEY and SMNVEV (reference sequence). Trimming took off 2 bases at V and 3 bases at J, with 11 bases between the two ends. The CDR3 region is CASSLAGRSYEQYF. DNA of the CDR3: TGTGCCAGCAGTTTAGCCGGGAGAAGCTACGAGCAGTACTTC.

CDR3 region: CASSTGGTGGYGYTF. The CDR3 DNA sequence: TGTGCCAGCAGCACGGGGGGGACAGGGGGTTATGGCTACACCTTC. The chain carries TRBV5-5 and TRBJ1-2; 11 nucleotides match TRBD1. Trimming took 4 bases from V and 5 from J; bases not matched to a gene: 7. From germline, CDR1 is SGHKS and CDR2 YYEKEE (reference sequence). The CDR3 is 15 residues long.

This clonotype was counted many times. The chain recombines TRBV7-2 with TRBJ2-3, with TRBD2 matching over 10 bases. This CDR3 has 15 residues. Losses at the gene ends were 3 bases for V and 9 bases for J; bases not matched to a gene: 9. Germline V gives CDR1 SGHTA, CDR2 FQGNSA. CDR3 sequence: CASSLERGGQGTQYF. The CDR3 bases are TGTGCCAGCAGCTTGGAGCGGGGGGGCCAAGGGACGCAGTATTTT.

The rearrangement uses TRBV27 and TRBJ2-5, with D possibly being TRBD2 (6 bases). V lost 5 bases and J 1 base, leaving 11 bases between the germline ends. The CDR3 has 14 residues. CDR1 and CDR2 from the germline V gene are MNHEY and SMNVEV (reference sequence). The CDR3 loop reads CASSHGTLQETQYF. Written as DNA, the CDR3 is TGTGCCAGCAGTCACGGGACTCTCCAAGAGACCCAGTACTTC.

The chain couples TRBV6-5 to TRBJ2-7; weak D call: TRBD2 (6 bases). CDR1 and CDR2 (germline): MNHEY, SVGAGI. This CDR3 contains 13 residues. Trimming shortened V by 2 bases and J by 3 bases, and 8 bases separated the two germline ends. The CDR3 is CASSYGTLYEQYF. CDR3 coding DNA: TGTGCCAGCAGTTACGGGACTCTCTACGAGCAGTACTTC.

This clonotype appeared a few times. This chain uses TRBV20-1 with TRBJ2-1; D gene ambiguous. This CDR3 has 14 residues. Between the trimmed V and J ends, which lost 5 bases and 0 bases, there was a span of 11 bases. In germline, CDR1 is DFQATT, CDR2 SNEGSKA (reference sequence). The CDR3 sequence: CSAAGPSSYNEQFF. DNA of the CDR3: TGCAGTGCTGCCGGGCCGAGCTCCTACAATGAGCAGTTCTTC.

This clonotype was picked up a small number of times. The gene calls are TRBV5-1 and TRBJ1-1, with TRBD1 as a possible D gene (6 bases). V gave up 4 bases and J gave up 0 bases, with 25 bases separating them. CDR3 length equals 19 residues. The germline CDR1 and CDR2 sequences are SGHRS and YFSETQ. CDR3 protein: CASSPEGWGPIRLNTEAFF. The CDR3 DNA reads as TGCGCCAGCAGCCCGGAGGGGTGGGGGCCTATACGTTTGAACACTGAAGCTTTCTTT.

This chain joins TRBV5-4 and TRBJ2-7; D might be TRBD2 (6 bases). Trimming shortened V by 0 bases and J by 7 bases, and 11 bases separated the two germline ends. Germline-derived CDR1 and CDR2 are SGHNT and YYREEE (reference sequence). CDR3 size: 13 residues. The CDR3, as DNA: TGTGCCAGCAGCTTGGTCTCGGCGGGGGAGCAGTACTTC. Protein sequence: CASSLVSAGEQYF.

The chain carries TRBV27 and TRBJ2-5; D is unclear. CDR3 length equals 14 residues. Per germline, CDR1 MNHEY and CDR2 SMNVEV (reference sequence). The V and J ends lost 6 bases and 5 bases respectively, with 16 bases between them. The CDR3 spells CASRPTGMMETQYF. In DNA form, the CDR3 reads TGTGCCAGCAGACCAACTGGAATGATGGAGACCCAGTACTTC.

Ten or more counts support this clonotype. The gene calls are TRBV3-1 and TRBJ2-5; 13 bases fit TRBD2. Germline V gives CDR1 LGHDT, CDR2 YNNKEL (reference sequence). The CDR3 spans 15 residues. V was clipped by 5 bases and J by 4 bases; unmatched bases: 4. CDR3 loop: CASSTRLAGGETQYF. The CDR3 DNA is TGTGCCAGCAGCACCCGACTAGCGGGAGGAGAGACCCAGTACTTC.

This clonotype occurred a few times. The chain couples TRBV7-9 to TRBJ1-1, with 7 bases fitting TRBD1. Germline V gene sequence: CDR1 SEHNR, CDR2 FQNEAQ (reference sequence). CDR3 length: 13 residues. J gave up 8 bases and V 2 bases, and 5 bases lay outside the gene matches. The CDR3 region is CASSLSGTAEAFF. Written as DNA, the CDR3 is TGTGCCAGCAGCTTAAGTGGGACAGCAGAAGCTTTCTTT.

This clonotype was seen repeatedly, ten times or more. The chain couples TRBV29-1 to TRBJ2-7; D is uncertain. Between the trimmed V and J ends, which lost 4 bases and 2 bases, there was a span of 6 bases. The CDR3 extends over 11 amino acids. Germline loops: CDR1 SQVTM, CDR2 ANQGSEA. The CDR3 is CSVVSPYEQYF. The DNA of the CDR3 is TGCAGCGTTGTTTCACCCTACGAGCAGTACTTC.

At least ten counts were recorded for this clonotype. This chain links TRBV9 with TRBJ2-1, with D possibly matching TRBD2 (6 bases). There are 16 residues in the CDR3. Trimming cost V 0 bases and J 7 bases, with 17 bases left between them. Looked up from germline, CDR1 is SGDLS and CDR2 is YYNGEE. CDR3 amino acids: CASSVGVRERSNEQFF. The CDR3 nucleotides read TGTGCCAGCAGCGTAGGAGTCCGGGAGAGGTCGAATGAGCAGTTCTTC.

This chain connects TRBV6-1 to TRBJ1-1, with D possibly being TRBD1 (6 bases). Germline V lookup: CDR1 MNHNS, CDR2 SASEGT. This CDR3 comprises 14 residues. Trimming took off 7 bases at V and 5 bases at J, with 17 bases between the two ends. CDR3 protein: CASTRATQGTEAFF. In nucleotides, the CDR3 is TGTGCCAGCACCCGAGCCACACAGGGAACTGAAGCTTTCTTT.

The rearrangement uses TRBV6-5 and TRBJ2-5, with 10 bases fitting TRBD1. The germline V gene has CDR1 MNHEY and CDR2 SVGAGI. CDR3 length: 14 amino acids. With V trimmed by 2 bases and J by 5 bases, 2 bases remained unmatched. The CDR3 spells CASSYPGQGETQYF. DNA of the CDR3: TGTGCCAGCAGTTACCCGGGACAGGGGGAGACCCAGTACTTC.

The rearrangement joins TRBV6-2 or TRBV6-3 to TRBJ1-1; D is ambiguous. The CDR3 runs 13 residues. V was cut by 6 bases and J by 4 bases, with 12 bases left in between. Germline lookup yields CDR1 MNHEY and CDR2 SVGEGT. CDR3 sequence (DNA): TGTGCCAGCAGCCGACCATCGTTCACTGAAGCTTTCTTT. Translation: CASSRPSFTEAFF.

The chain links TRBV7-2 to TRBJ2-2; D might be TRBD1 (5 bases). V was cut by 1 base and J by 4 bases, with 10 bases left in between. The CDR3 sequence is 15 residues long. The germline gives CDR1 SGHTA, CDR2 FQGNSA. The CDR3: CASSLVWGGTGELFF. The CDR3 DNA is TGTGCCAGCAGCTTAGTTTGGGGCGGCACCGGGGAGCTGTTTTTT.

The CDR3 protein is CATSRDLLGGAEQYF. CDR3 nucleotide sequence: TGTGCCACCAGCAGAGATCTCCTCGGAGGAGCCGAGCAGTACTTC. The chain recombines TRBV15 with TRBJ2-7; D is possibly TRBD2 (5 bases). The CDR3 has 15 residues. Germline loops: CDR1 LNHNV, CDR2 YYDKDF (reference sequence). V was clipped by 0 bases and J by 6 bases, with 15 bases between them.